Shown below are 4 T cell receptor beta chains from a single sample sequenced in a study of T cell repertoires in cytomegalovirus infection. TCRdb processed the reads anew with MiXCR; each CDR3 protein has one entry. The sample comprises a few hundred thousand distinct CDR3 sequences, roughly an eighth of which are singletons, and roughly 9.7% rests with the top ten. The source material was PBMCs. The origin of the receptors is a human donor in good health (CMV status not recorded). Some clones in this sample may be carry-over from other donors' samples.

This clonotype was picked up a small number of times. The V call is TRBV5-1, the J call TRBJ2-7; tentative D call: TRBD1 (6 bases). CDR1 SGHRS and CDR2 YFSETQ come from the germline V gene. The CDR3 contains 16 residues. V was pared by 0 bases and J by 2 bases, with 15 bases between. DNA of the CDR3: TGCGCCAGCAGCTTGGGTACCGGACAGTCGACCTACGAGCAGTACTTC. Its protein product is CASSLGTGQSTYEQYF.

At least ten counts were recorded for this clonotype. The genes are TRBV28 and TRBJ1-4; weak D call: TRBD1 (6 bases). V lost 7 bases and J lost 4, with 19 bases in between. Looked up from germline, CDR1 is MDHEN and CDR2 is SYDVKM. This CDR3 has 16 residues. CDR3 in amino acids: CASIPLAGGFNEKLFF. The CDR3 bases are TGTGCCAGCATCCCTCTTGCGGGGGGCTTTAATGAAAAACTGTTTTTT.

This clonotype has at least ten counts. DNA for the CDR3: TGTGCCAGCAGCTTAGAGGTAGCGGGGGGTCATATTACTAGCACAGATACGCAGTATTTT. It is translated as CASSLEVAGGHITSTDTQYF. V gene TRBV7-8 combines with J gene TRBJ2-3, with 10 bases lining up with TRBD2. The CDR3 has 20 amino acids. Losses at the gene ends were 1 base for V and 0 bases for J; bases not matched to a gene: 13. The germline V gene has CDR1 SGHVS and CDR2 FQNEAQ.

Ten or more counts support this clonotype. The chain combines TRBV12-3 or TRBV12-4 with TRBJ2-3; TRBD1 is a possible D gene (6 bases). V was pared by 3 bases and J by 8 bases, with 15 bases between. The CDR3 sequence is 14 residues long. CDR3 loop: CASSFPEGVATQYF. The CDR3, as DNA: TGTGCCAGCAGTTTCCCCGAGGGGGTGGCTACGCAGTATTTT.